Shown below are 17 T cell receptor beta chains from a single sample sequenced in a study of technical replicates of blood from a handful of donors (dated by TCRdb to about 2017). The library was produced with the immunoSEQ multiplex PCR assay. TCRdb's version of the immuneACCESS table is confined to in-frame rearrangements and falls short of the full clone set. An unresolved V gene accounts for under half of the shortfall where checked; the remainder is of unknown origin. This sample lists fewer than 100,000 clones; approximately 91% were detected once. The ten biggest clones cover under 0.5% of the sample. Sequencing was carried out using T cells isolated from PBMCs. The receptor source for this set is a human donor in good health.

V is TRBV28 and J is TRBJ1-4; weak D call: TRBD1 (6 bases). The CDR3 contains 13 residues. V shed 4 bases and J shed 8 bases, with 11 bases lying between them. The germline gives CDR1 MDHEN, CDR2 SYDVKM. This CDR3 reads CASSSGQIEKLFF. DNA for the CDR3: TGTGCCAGCAGTTCTGGACAGATAGAAAAACTGTTTTTT. The full variable domain, with the rest looked up from reference TRBV28 and TRBJ1-4, is DVKVTQSSRYLVKRTGEKVFLECVQDMDHENMFWYRQDPGLGLRLIYFSYDVKMKEKGDIPEGYSVSREKKERFSLILESASTNQTSMYLCASSSGQIEKLFFGSGTQLSVL.

The genes are TRBV15 and TRBJ2-7, with D hard to call. This CDR3 region has 12 residues. Germline CDR1 reads LNHNV; CDR2 reads YYDKDF (reference sequence). V lost 0 bases and J 5 bases, leaving 5 bases between the germline ends. In nucleotides, the CDR3 is TGTGCCACCAGCAGAGATGAGGACGAGCAGTACTTC. Protein sequence: CATSRDEDEQYF. Combining the CDR3 with reference TRBV15 and TRBJ2-7 gives the whole variable domain DAMVIQNPRYQVTQFGKPVTLSCSQTLNHNVMYWYQQKSSQAPKLLFHYYDKDFNNEADTPDNFQSRRPNTSFCFLDIRSPGLGDTAMYLCATSRDEDEQYFGPGTRLTVT.

This clone was observed a few times. This chain uses TRBV6-6 with TRBJ1-1; unclear D gene. The ends were cut back, 6 bases at V and 7 bases at J, with 6 bases in the middle. The germline V gene has CDR1 MNHNY and CDR2 SVGAGI (reference sequence). The CDR3 runs to 10 residues. The CDR3: CASSTVEAFF. In DNA, the CDR3 is TGTGCCAGCAGCACAGTTGAAGCTTTCTTT.

The rearrangement uses TRBV10-2 and TRBJ2-3; TRBD2 might be the D (5 bases). V lost 7 bases and J lost 2, with 10 bases in between. Germline CDR1 reads WSHSY; CDR2 reads SAAADI. This CDR3 region has 13 residues. The CDR3 reads CASKKRHTDTQYF. Here the CDR3 DNA reads TGCGCCAGCAAGAAGCGGCACACAGATACGCAGTATTTT.

The V and J genes are TRBV28 and TRBJ1-1; D may be TRBD1 (5 bases). V was pared by 2 bases and J by 6 bases, with 13 bases between. The CDR3 loop spans 14 amino acids. Germline loops: CDR1 MDHEN, CDR2 SYDVKM. The CDR3 loop is CASSLGQGGPEAFF. CDR3 DNA: TGTGCCAGCAGTTTAGGGCAGGGAGGGCCTGAAGCTTTCTTT.

This sequence joins TRBV5-4 and TRBJ2-5, with 11 bases that match TRBD1. CDR3 length equals 15 residues. The V gene's germline CDR1 is SGHNT and CDR2 YYREEE (reference sequence). The V gene end was trimmed by 6 bases and the J gene end by 2 bases; junction bases not matched to a gene: 6. This chain's CDR3 is CASTDRGRSQETQYF. The CDR3 DNA is TGTGCCAGCACGGACAGGGGGCGGAGTCAAGAGACCCAGTACTTC. The complete variable domain, with remaining parts taken from reference TRBV5-4 and TRBJ2-5, reads ETGVTQSPTHLIKTRGQQVTLRCSSQSGHNTVSWYQQALGQGPQFIFQYYREEENGRGNFPPRFSGLQFPNYSSELNVNALELDDSALYLCASTDRGRSQETQYFGPGTRLLVL.

The rearrangement joins TRBV5-1 to TRBJ1-3; 8 nucleotides line up with TRBD1. This CDR3 spans 17 amino acids. Per germline, CDR1 SGHRS and CDR2 YFSETQ. With 4 bases clipped from V and 0 bases from J, the junction kept 9 bases outside the gene matches. The CDR3 coding sequence is TGCGCCAGCAGCACCCACCGGACAGGGTACTCTGGAAACACCATATATTTT. It codes for CASSTHRTGYSGNTIYF.

This chain links TRBV7-2 with TRBJ1-1; 11 bases align to TRBD1. J lost 6 bases, V lost 4 bases, and 4 bases had no gene match. Germline V gives CDR1 SGHTA, CDR2 FQGNSA. The CDR3 contains 14 residues. The CDR3 loop is CASSYWTGGAEAFF. CDR3 DNA sequence: TGTGCCAGCAGCTACTGGACAGGGGGCGCTGAAGCTTTCTTT.

J is TRBJ1-2 and V is TRBV28; D is perhaps TRBD1 (6 bases). Germline loops: CDR1 MDHEN, CDR2 SYDVKM. Trimming pared 5 bases from V and 7 bases from J, leaving 11 bases between. The CDR3 extends over 12 amino acids. The DNA of the CDR3 is TGTGCCAGCAGTCGGACAGAAAGTGGCTACACCTTC. Its translation is CASSRTESGYTF.

The V and J genes are TRBV2 and TRBJ2-4; a possible D gene is TRBD2 (5 bases). The CDR3 is 12 amino acids. V shed 5 bases and J shed 9 bases, with 11 bases lying between them. CDR1 is SNHLY and CDR2 is FYNNEI in the germline V gene. The CDR3 DNA reads TGTGCCAGCAGTAAGGCCGAGGGCATTCAGTACTTC. Translating gives CASSKAEGIQYF.

J is TRBJ1-3 and V is TRBV5-3; possibly TRBD1 for D (5 bases). TRBV5-3 is an open reading frame whose function is uncertain. The CDR3 covers 16 residues. Trimming stripped 0 bases from V and 4 bases from J, with 14 bases between. CDR3: CARSLDWGYWGNTIYF. The CDR3 nucleotides read TGTGCCAGAAGCTTGGACTGGGGCTATTGGGGAAACACCATATATTTT.

The gene calls are TRBV6-5 and TRBJ2-3; no firm D call. This CDR3 contains 14 residues. V gave up 5 bases and J gave up 1 base, with 10 bases separating them. CDR1 is MNHEY, CDR2 SVGAGI, per germline. The chain's CDR3 is CASSAETGTDTQYF. In DNA, the CDR3 is TGTGCCAGCAGTGCGGAGACGGGCACAGATACGCAGTATTTT.

The genes are TRBV6-6 and TRBJ1-2; 9 bases fit TRBD1. CDR1 and CDR2 from the germline V gene are MNHNY and SVGAGI (reference sequence). The CDR3 has 12 amino acids. The trim removed 6 bases at V and 8 bases at J, leaving 4 bases unmatched. The CDR3 spells CASRGTGFGYTF. The CDR3 DNA reads as TGTGCCAGCAGGGGGACAGGGTTCGGCTACACCTTC.

This rearrangement joins TRBV7-6 to TRBJ2-7; 7 positions agree with TRBD1. CDR3 length equals 15 residues. Germline values: CDR1 SGHVS, CDR2 FNYEAQ. The V and J ends lost 6 bases and 4 bases, in that order; junction bases with no gene match: 12. CDR3 in DNA: TGTGCCAGCAGTTCTAACCCCGGGACAGCATACGAGCAGTACTTC. It encodes CASSSNPGTAYEQYF.

V is TRBV7-2 and J is TRBJ2-7; 12 nucleotides agree with TRBD2. The V and J ends lost 3 bases and 1 base, in that order; junction bases with no gene match: 4. CDR3 length equals 16 residues. Germline assignment: CDR1 SGHTA and CDR2 FQGNSA. The CDR3 sequence is CASSFGLAGGSYEQYF. In nucleotides, the CDR3 is TGTGCCAGCAGCTTCGGGCTAGCGGGAGGGTCCTACGAGCAGTACTTC. The full variable domain, its missing parts supplied by reference TRBV7-2 and TRBJ2-7, is GAGVSQSPSNKVTEKGKDVELRCDPISGHTALYWYRQSLGQGLEFLIYFQGNSAPDKSGLPSDRFSAERTGGSVSTLTIQRTQQEDSAVYLCASSFGLAGGSYEQYFGPGTRLTVT.

The chain is built from TRBV5-4 and TRBJ2-1, with 10 bases matching TRBD2. J was trimmed by 6 bases and V by 2 bases; bases with no gene match: 11. The CDR3 has 17 residues. Germline V lookup: CDR1 SGHNT, CDR2 YYREEE (reference sequence). CDR3 nucleotides: TGTGCCAGCAGCTTTTTAGCACAGCCTAGCGGGAGCAATGAGCAGTTCTTC. It translates to CASSFLAQPSGSNEQFF.

The rearrangement links TRBV4-2 to TRBJ1-5; 8 bases agree with TRBD1. Germline loops: CDR1 LGHNA, CDR2 YNFKEQ. Trimming at V came to 3 bases and at J to 9 bases, leaving 16 bases not matched to a gene. The CDR3 spans 17 residues. The CDR3 region has the DNA TGTGCCAGCAGCCAGGAGGCTTGGGGACAGGCATCATGGCCCCAGCATTTT. As protein: CASSQEAWGQASWPQHF.